This T cell receptor (beta chain) appears in the sequencing data of a study of T cells in Graves' hyperthyroidism and ophthalmopathy. Exclusion followed for patients with uncontrolled infection, other autoimmune disease, pregnancy or lactation. Diagnostic assessment was based on clinical symptoms, serum thyroxine and TRAb, thyroid ultrasound and orbital computed tomography. This CDR3 region has 16 residues. Germline V lookup: CDR1 SEHNR, CDR2 FQNEAQ (reference sequence). V was pared by 5 bases and J by 6 bases, with 13 bases of the junction left unmatched. The TCR beta CDR3 regions underwent amplification using RNA transcripts as the source. HTBI primers drove first-round RT-PCR of the TCR CDR3. MiXCR, applied by TCRdb to the multiplex PCR reads, yields one record per CDR3 protein. The sample includes about 480,000 distinct CDR3 sequences, 13% to 15% of them seen just once. Study results and caveats: Ophthalmopathy got predicted by the model a median about six months before its onset. Blood samples included most of the expanded thyroid clonotypes exceeding 0.001.

In this sample, this clonotype turned up many times. As yet, its antigen is unknown. Source material: blood. The TCR was taken from a woman aged 18-35 years with Graves' hyperthyroidism. The chain employs TRBV7-9 and TRBJ2-7, with 10 positions matching TRBD2. The CDR3 bases are TGTGCCAGCAGCCCCGAGGCCCTAGCGGGAGAACTCGAGCAGTACTTC. It specifies CASSPEALAGELEQYF.